The sequence of this T cell receptor beta chain was determined in a study of shared clonotypes between healthy human individuals. Findings of the study overall: Of the naive CD4 clonotypes, around 4.7% were shared across several donors.

In the original processing: As immunoSEQ supplied junction-only sequences (without quality scores), filtering differed. Only in-frame clones appear in the TCRdb table, and some are missing; sequencing was by immunoSEQ multiplex PCR. Clone size and the V and J calls come from that table; the DNA yielded D and trimming. The top ten clones hold 1.7% of a sample with about 2.1 million clones, around 93% of them seen once. The naive CD8 fraction comprised CD45RO-negative cells positively selected for CCR7 and excluded terminally differentiated effector memory CD45RA+ cells. Details on this clone: Antigen unknown. Other DNA sequences in this specimen translate into the identical CDR3.

The sequenced sample was naive CD8+ T cells from PBMCs. The clonotype comes from a man younger than 35 in good health. Some clones in this sample may be carry-over from other donors' samples.

In DNA, the CDR3 is TGTGCCAGCAGTTCTACGGGGGGCAATCAGCCCCAGCATTTT. Residues: CASSSTGGNQPQHF. V gene TRBV27 combines with J gene TRBJ1-5; D is perhaps TRBD1 (5 bases). V lost 4 bases and J 2 bases, leaving 9 bases between the germline ends. CDR1 MNHEY and CDR2 SMNVEV come from the germline V gene (reference sequence). This CDR3 region has 14 residues.